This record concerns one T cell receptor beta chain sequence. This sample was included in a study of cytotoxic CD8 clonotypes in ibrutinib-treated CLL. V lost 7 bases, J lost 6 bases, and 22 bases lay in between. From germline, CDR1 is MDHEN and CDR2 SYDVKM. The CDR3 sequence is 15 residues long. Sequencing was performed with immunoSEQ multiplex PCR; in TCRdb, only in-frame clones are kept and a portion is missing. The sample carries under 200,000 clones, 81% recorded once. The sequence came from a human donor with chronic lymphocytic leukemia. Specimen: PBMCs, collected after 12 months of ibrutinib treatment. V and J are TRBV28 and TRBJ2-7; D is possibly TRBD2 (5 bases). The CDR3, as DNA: TGTGCCAGCACCGATGTGAGGGCGGACGCCCGCGAGCAGTACTTC. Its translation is CASTDVRADAREQYF.